Shown below are 27 T cell receptor beta chains from a single sample sequenced in a study of T cells after posttransplantation cyclophosphamide. Sequenced by immunoSEQ multiplex PCR; TCRdb stores in-frame clones only, minus some. The repertoire holds approximately 21,000 clones, with approximately 98% as singletons. The sample comprised naive CD8+ T cells sorted from PBMCs. The source of these receptors is a man aged 35 to 55 in good health, CMV-negative, and a related stem cell transplant donor.

The CDR3 sequence: CASSYGREDSYEQYF. CDR3 bases: TGTGCCAGCAGTTACGGTCGGGAGGACTCCTACGAGCAGTACTTC. V usage is TRBV6-5 and J usage is TRBJ2-7; 7 bases line up with TRBD2. Germline V gene data show CDR1 as MNHEY and CDR2 as SVGAGI. This CDR3 comprises 15 residues. V lost 2 bases, J lost 0 bases, and 4 bases stayed unmatched.

CDR3 region: CASSLDGPYEQYF. For the CDR3, the DNA is TGTGCCAGCAGCTTAGATGGGCCCTACGAGCAGTACTTC. The V gene is TRBV11-2, the J gene TRBJ2-7; D unclear. The CDR3 covers 13 residues. V lost 0 bases to trimming and J lost 2 bases, with 5 bases between them. Germline V gives CDR1 SGHAT, CDR2 FQNNGV.

The chain recombines TRBV7-2 with TRBJ2-5; 11 bases are shared with TRBD2. Germline CDR1 and CDR2: SGHTA and FQGNSA. V dropped 5 bases and J dropped 3; count of bases not matched to a gene: 5. CDR3 size: 15 residues. CDR3 in amino acids: CASSRNSGGEETQYF. CDR3 DNA: TGTGCCAGCAGCAGGAATAGCGGGGGGGAAGAGACCCAGTACTTC.

The rearrangement joins TRBV4-1 to TRBJ2-1; a weak D match, TRBD2 (6 bases). This CDR3 comprises 16 residues. The germline gives CDR1 MGHRA, CDR2 YSYEKL. Trimming removed 0 bases from V and 4 bases from J, with 13 bases in between. CDR3 nucleotides: TGCGCCAGCAGCCAAGAAGCCTCGGGACTGTACAATGAGCAGTTCTTC. Translation: CASSQEASGLYNEQFF.

The chain has TRBV19 and TRBJ2-7; D perhaps matches TRBD2 (6 bases). V lost 1 base, J lost 4 bases, and 8 bases lay in between. CDR1 and CDR2 from the germline V gene are LNHDA and SQIVND (reference sequence). This CDR3 comprises 13 residues. This chain's CDR3 is CASSIAGVYEQYF. The DNA for the CDR3 is TGTGCCAGTAGTATAGCGGGAGTTTACGAGCAGTACTTC. The variable domain in full, with the rest retrieved from reference TRBV19 and TRBJ2-7, is DGGITQSPKYLFRKEGQNVTLSCEQNLNHDAMYWYRQDPGQGLRLIYYSQIVNDFQKGDIAEGYSVSREKKESFPLTVTSAQKNPTAFYLCASSIAGVYEQYFGPGTRLTVT.

Comments on this clone: Other DNA sequences in this specimen translate into the identical CDR3. V usage is TRBV5-1 and J usage is TRBJ2-2; possible D gene TRBD1, 5 bases. Germline V gene lookup returns CDR1 SGHRS and CDR2 YFSETQ. V lost 0 bases and J 1 base, leaving 7 bases between the germline ends. This CDR3 spans 15 amino acids. DNA for the CDR3: TGCGCCAGCAGCTTGGGACAGTTGAACACCGGGGAGCTGTTTTTT. This encodes CASSLGQLNTGELFF.

This chain connects TRBV6-5 to TRBJ2-1; D may be TRBD1 (8 bases). V was shortened by 5 bases and J by 4 bases, with 15 bases between the two germline ends. This CDR3 spans 15 amino acids. CDR1 and CDR2 from the germline V gene are MNHEY and SVGAGI. DNA for the CDR3: TGTGCCAGCAGTCTCGGACAGGGAGGGTACAATGAGCAGTTCTTC. Amino acids: CASSLGQGGYNEQFF.

This chain uses TRBV7-6 with TRBJ2-7, with 12 bases matching TRBD2. CDR3 size: 15 residues. The germline V gene encodes CDR1 SGHVS and CDR2 FNYEAQ. The junction had 3 bases not matched to a gene; V was cut back by 2 bases and J by 4 bases. The CDR3, as DNA: TGTGCCAGCAGCTTAAGACTAGCGGGAGAATACGAGCAGTACTTC. Translating it yields CASSLRLAGEYEQYF.

This clone was detected once. This chain connects TRBV19 to TRBJ2-1; D gene ambiguous. This CDR3 has 13 residues. The germline CDR1 and CDR2 sequences are LNHDA and SQIVND (reference sequence). V was clipped by 2 bases and J by 3 bases, with 5 bases between them. The CDR3 DNA follows: TGTGCCAGTAGTATACGGAGCTACAATGAGCAGTTCTTC. This encodes CASSIRSYNEQFF.

The chain joins TRBV28 to TRBJ1-1; D is ambiguous. V was clipped by 8 bases and J by 1 base, with 8 bases between them. This CDR3 has 12 amino acids. CDR1 is MDHEN, CDR2 SYDVKM, per germline. The CDR3 reads CASETPNTEAFF. In DNA, the CDR3 is TGTGCCAGCGAGACTCCGAACACTGAAGCTTTCTTT. Filled out from reference TRBV28 and TRBJ1-1, the complete variable domain reads DVKVTQSSRYLVKRTGEKVFLECVQDMDHENMFWYRQDPGLGLRLIYFSYDVKMKEKGDIPEGYSVSREKKERFSLILESASTNQTSMYLCASETPNTEAFFGQGTRLTVV.

The rearrangement links TRBV7-9 to TRBJ2-1; possible D gene TRBD2, 7 bases. The CDR3 length is 14 residues. V was shortened by 1 base and J by 6 bases, with 10 bases between the two germline ends. Per the germline V gene, CDR1 is SEHNR and CDR2 is FQNEAQ (reference sequence). The CDR3 nucleotides are TGTGCCAGCAGCTTAGTAGGGGGGGTCAATGAGCAGTTCTTC. This gives the protein CASSLVGGVNEQFF. The full variable domain, rest sourced from reference TRBV7-9 and TRBJ2-1, is DTGVSQNPRHKITKRGQNVTFRCDPISEHNRLYWYRQTLGQGPEFLTYFQNEAQLEKSRLLSDRFSAERPKGSFSTLEIQRTEQGDSAMYLCASSLVGGVNEQFFGPGTRLTVL.

The V and J genes are TRBV5-1 and TRBJ2-5; tentative D call: TRBD2 (6 bases). This CDR3 contains 14 residues. The V end lost 5 bases, the J end lost 0 bases, and 11 bases lay between the germline ends. Germline CDR1 and CDR2: SGHRS and YFSETQ. The CDR3 DNA sequence: TGCGCCAGCAGACCGGGACTGTACCAAGAGACCCAGTACTTC. Its protein is CASRPGLYQETQYF.

The chain joins TRBV6-5 to TRBJ2-7; 7 nucleotides line up with TRBD1. This CDR3 contains 14 residues. Looked up from germline, CDR1 is MNHEY and CDR2 is SVGAGI. Germline trimming cut 4 bases from V and 2 bases from J; bases unmatched to any gene: 5. CDR3 amino acids: CASSLPGQPYEQYF. As DNA, the CDR3 is TGTGCCAGCAGTTTGCCGGGACAGCCCTACGAGCAGTACTTC.

The J gene is TRBJ2-5, the V gene TRBV7-6; D gene ambiguous. The DNA end lines up better with TRBJ2-7; the J call may be wrong. Per the germline V gene, CDR1 is SGHVS and CDR2 is FNYEAQ. The CDR3 is 12 residues long. The CDR3 spells CASSLSDYEQYF. As DNA, the CDR3 is TGTGCCAGCAGCTTATCTGACTACGAGCAGTACTTC.

The CDR3 sequence is CAWTGGWYTEAFF. Written as DNA, the CDR3 is TGTGCCTGGACAGGGGGCTGGTACACTGAAGCTTTCTTT. This chain uses TRBV30 with TRBJ1-1; TRBD1 aligns across 8 bases. The V gene end was trimmed by 4 bases and the J gene end by 3 bases; junction bases not matched to a gene: 4. The CDR3 extends over 13 amino acids. The V gene's germline CDR1 is GTSNPN and CDR2 SVGIG (reference sequence).

The chain is built from TRBV30 and TRBJ2-1; D is perhaps TRBD2 (6 bases). Germline CDR1 reads GTSNPN; CDR2 reads SVGIG (reference sequence). The CDR3 consists of 11 residues. V lost 5 bases and J 7 bases, leaving 9 bases between the germline ends. The CDR3 is CAWGGWNEQFF. In nucleotides, the CDR3 is TGTGCCTGGGGGGGGTGGAATGAGCAGTTCTTC.

The rearrangement uses TRBV13 and TRBJ2-7; 11 positions match TRBD2. J lost 7 bases, V lost 3 bases, and 8 bases had no gene match. Germline V gene lookup returns CDR1 PRHDT and CDR2 FYEKMQ (reference sequence). The CDR3 is 15 amino acids. The CDR3 loop is CASSFTSGRVMEQYF. DNA of the CDR3: TGTGCCAGCAGCTTTACTAGCGGGAGAGTAATGGAGCAGTACTTC.

This chain links TRBV4-1 with TRBJ2-1, with TRBD1 as a possible D gene (6 bases). Germline V gene lookup returns CDR1 MGHRA and CDR2 YSYEKL. The germline V and J ends were trimmed by 6 bases and 5 bases, with 14 bases remaining between them. This CDR3 region has 14 residues. CDR3 sequence (DNA): TGCGCCAGCAGGTCAACCAGGACAGACAATGAGCAGTTCTTC. The encoded protein is CASRSTRTDNEQFF.

CDR3 amino acids: CASSVGGRSSYEQYF. The CDR3 DNA reads as TGTGCCAGCAGCGTTGGGGGCAGGAGCTCCTACGAGCAGTACTTC. The rearrangement uses TRBV9 and TRBJ2-7, with TRBD1 as a possible D gene (6 bases). Trimming cost V 2 bases and J 0 bases, with 12 bases left between them. Germline CDR1 and CDR2: SGDLS and YYNGEE. This CDR3 has 15 residues.

The chain is built from TRBV6-5 and TRBJ2-5, with D possibly being TRBD2 (6 bases). Germline CDR1 MNHEY, CDR2 SVGAGI. The CDR3 has 10 residues. Trimming took off 10 bases at V and 5 bases at J, with 8 bases between the two ends. The CDR3 sequence is CATRGETQYF. The CDR3 DNA reads as TGTGCCACCCGGGGGGAGACCCAGTACTTC.

The CDR3 DNA follows: TGTGCCAGTAGTACCCCTAGAGCGTCGCGGGAGACCCAGTACTTC. Protein: CASSTPRASRETQYF. This chain links TRBV19 with TRBJ2-5; D is unclear. V gave up 4 bases and J gave up 5 bases, with 17 bases separating them. The CDR3 sequence is 15 residues long. Germline V CDR1 and CDR2: LNHDA, SQIVND (reference sequence).

J is TRBJ2-4 and V is TRBV16; TRBD2 might be the D (6 bases). The CDR3 contains 15 residues. The V gene lost 4 bases and the J gene lost 4 bases, with 14 bases spanning the gap. Germline V gene data show CDR1 as KGHSY and CDR2 as FQNENV. CDR3 sequence: CASSPSQAGKNIQYF. CDR3 in DNA: TGTGCCAGCAGCCCTTCGCAGGCGGGGAAAAACATTCAGTACTTC.

The count of this clone is one. The J gene is TRBJ1-1, the V gene TRBV12-5; TRBD1 might be the D (6 bases). The length of the CDR3 is 16 residues. Germline CDR1 reads LGHNT; CDR2 reads FRNRAP. The V and J ends lost 1 base and 0 bases respectively, with 12 bases between them. CDR3 residues: CASGLDSGALNTEAFF. CDR3 sequence (DNA): TGTGCTAGTGGTTTGGACTCAGGGGCCTTGAACACTGAAGCTTTCTTT.

The V call is TRBV19, the J call TRBJ2-5, with D perhaps matching TRBD1 (7 bases). This CDR3 spans 13 amino acids. Trimming removed 10 bases from V and 2 bases from J, with 14 bases in between. Looked up from germline, CDR1 is LNHDA and CDR2 is SQIVND (reference sequence). CDR3: CATTRQGQETQYF. DNA of the CDR3: TGTGCCACGACTAGACAGGGACAAGAGACCCAGTACTTC.

The chain joins TRBV7-9 to TRBJ1-2; 7 bases map to TRBD1. The CDR3 is 15 amino acids. Unmatched junction bases numbered 6, after V lost 2 bases and J lost 3 bases. Germline V gives CDR1 SEHNR, CDR2 FQNEAQ (reference sequence). DNA of the CDR3: TGTGCCAGCAGCTTATTGGGACAGCCCCACTATGGCTACACCTTC. This translates into CASSLLGQPHYGYTF.

This chain joins TRBV27 and TRBJ1-2; D is possibly TRBD1 (5 bases). Trimming removed 6 bases from V and 6 bases from J, with 17 bases in between. This CDR3 contains 14 residues. Germline V CDR1 and CDR2: MNHEY, SMNVEV (reference sequence). The CDR3 loop reads CASRFGAIGDGYTF. Here the CDR3 DNA reads TGTGCCAGCAGATTTGGGGCAATAGGGGATGGCTACACCTTC.

This clone was detected only once. The chain recombines TRBV10-3 with TRBJ2-7, with no clear D. The CDR3 is 13 amino acids. The V end lost 2 bases, the J end lost 2 bases, and 7 bases lay between the germline ends. CDR1 is ENHRY, CDR2 SYGVKD, per germline. CDR3 DNA: TGTGCCATCAGTGAGGGAGCTGCCTACGAGCAGTACTTC. Its protein product is CAISEGAAYEQYF.